These 25 T cell receptor beta chains share one sample of origin, sequenced in a study of T cells in Graves' hyperthyroidism and ophthalmopathy. TCR beta CDR3 regions were amplified from RNA transcripts. HTBI primers drove first-round RT-PCR of the TCR CDR3. TCRdb recomputed calls from the multiplex PCR reads with MiXCR, one row per CDR3 protein. The repertoire includes hundreds of thousands of distinct CDR3 sequences, less than 20% of them detected once, and roughly 13% sits in the top ten. The material sequenced was blood. These receptors all stem from a woman aged 18-29 years with Graves' hyperthyroidism.

This clonotype occurred once. The rearrangement links TRBV6-1 to TRBJ1-1; D remains ambiguous. The length of the CDR3 is 14 residues. CDR1 and CDR2 (germline): MNHNS, SASEGT. With 4 bases removed from V and 0 bases from J, the gap between germline ends came to 9 bases. CDR3 protein: CASSGSTLNTEAFF. CDR3 DNA sequence: TGTGCCAGCAGTGGAAGCACCCTGAACACTGAAGCTTTCTTT.

The sample holds many counts of this clonotype. The genes are TRBV20-1 and TRBJ2-3; no definite D call. CDR1 is DFQATT and CDR2 is SNEGSKA in the germline V gene (reference sequence). The CDR3 spans 13 residues. The V end lost 5 bases, the J end lost 0 bases, and 9 bases lay between the germline ends. The CDR3 protein is CSAPRASTDTQYF. The CDR3 nucleotides read TGCAGTGCTCCCAGAGCTAGCACAGATACGCAGTATTTT.

The chain carries TRBV6-5 and TRBJ2-7; the D is unclear. Germline V gene data show CDR1 as MNHEY and CDR2 as SVGAGI. The V gene lost 3 bases and the J gene lost 4 bases, with 10 bases spanning the gap. CDR3 length: 13 residues. The CDR3 is CASSYRMGYEQYF. The CDR3 nucleotides read TGTGCCAGCAGTTATCGGATGGGATACGAGCAGTACTTC.

This clonotype was seen a few times. The rearrangement uses TRBV9 and TRBJ1-3; TRBD1 might be the D (5 bases). Trimming removed 4 bases at V and 9 bases at J, with 20 bases between. This CDR3 is built from 15 residues. Per the germline V gene, CDR1 is SGDLS and CDR2 is YYNGEE. CDR3 DNA sequence: TGTGCCAGCAGCCCCCGACAGAGCCGAGAGGGCACCATATATTTT. Translation: CASSPRQSREGTIYF. The full variable domain, its missing parts supplied by reference TRBV9 and TRBJ1-3, is DSGVTQTPKHLITATGQRVTLRCSPRSGDLSVYWYQQSLDQGLQFLIQYYNGEERAKGNILERFSAQQFPDLHSELNLSSLELGDSALYFCASSPRQSREGTIYFGEGSWLTVV.

The J gene is TRBJ2-7, the V gene TRBV9; 7 bases align to TRBD2. CDR1 and CDR2 (germline): SGDLS, YYNGEE. CDR3 length: 14 amino acids. The V segment lost 4 bases and the J segment 1 base; nucleotides outside the gene matches: 5. CDR3 sequence: CASSPSAGSYEQYF. In DNA, the CDR3 is TGTGCCAGCAGCCCATCAGCGGGGTCCTACGAGCAGTACTTC.

This clonotype was picked up many times. The chain couples TRBV24-1 to TRBJ2-3; 7 nucleotides agree with TRBD1. Germline V lookup: CDR1 KGHDR, CDR2 SFDVKD. Trimming cost V 3 bases and J 8 bases; bases outside gene matches: 10. This CDR3 is built from 15 residues. CDR3 bases: TGTGCCACCAGTGATCCAAACTACAGGGGCGGTACGCAGTATTTT. This encodes CATSDPNYRGGTQYF.

Details on this clonotype: This may come from a read error, since a much larger clone is one base off. The CDR3 is CASTIVVNSNQPPHF. In DNA, the CDR3 is TGTGCCAGCACAATCGTTGTCAATAGCAATCAGCCCCCGCATTTT. The chain is built from TRBV6-2 or TRBV6-3 and TRBJ1-5; no definite D call. CDR1 is MNHEY, CDR2 SVGEGT, per germline. This CDR3 spans 15 amino acids.

In this sample, this clonotype turned up a few times. V gene TRBV11-3 combines with J gene TRBJ2-2; 8 bases map to TRBD2. CDR3 length equals 14 residues. J was trimmed by 6 bases and V by 5 bases; bases with no gene match: 5. In germline, CDR1 is SGHNT, CDR2 YENEEA. CDR3 sequence reads: CASSERAGAGELFF. In DNA, the CDR3 is TGTGCCAGCAGCGAGAGAGCGGGGGCCGGGGAGCTGTTTTTT.

There are many counts of this clonotype. The chain joins TRBV12-3 or TRBV12-4 to TRBJ1-5; 8 bases are a match to TRBD1. The CDR3 runs 15 residues. J gave up 4 bases and V 5 bases, and 7 bases lay outside the gene matches. CDR3 sequence reads: CASSEQGGANQPQHF. The CDR3 region has the DNA TGTGCCAGCAGTGAACAGGGGGGGGCGAATCAGCCCCAGCATTTT.

The chain has TRBV20-1 and TRBJ1-2, with 7 bases matching TRBD1. V was clipped by 2 bases and J by 4 bases; unmatched bases: 4. The germline V gene encodes CDR1 DFQATT and CDR2 SNEGSKA (reference sequence). The CDR3 has 13 amino acids. The CDR3 coding sequence is TGCAGTGCTAGAAAGGGACAGCTCTATGGCTACACCTTC. It codes for CSARKGQLYGYTF.

Regarding this clonotype: Since a much larger clone is just one base distant, this may be a read error. The rearrangement joins TRBV2 to TRBJ1-6, with no clear D. The CDR3 extends over 16 amino acids. Germline V gives CDR1 SNHLY, CDR2 FYNNEI. CDR3 in DNA: TGTGCCAGCAGTCCTCGGACTCCTGGACGATTCTCACCCTTCCACTTT. Translating gives CASSPRTPGRFSPFHF.

This rearrangement joins TRBV7-2 to TRBJ2-5; D is undetermined. The CDR3 length is 14 residues. Trimming stripped 1 base from V and 3 bases from J, with 9 bases between. Germline values: CDR1 SGHTA, CDR2 FQGNSA. CDR3 coding DNA: TGTGCCAGCAGCTTAGAGGCAGACGAAGAGACCCAGTACTTC. Protein product: CASSLEADEETQYF.

In regard to this clonotype: A much larger clone sits a single nucleotide away, making a read error possible. The V gene is TRBV20-1, the J gene TRBJ2-3; 10 bases are shared with TRBD2. Germline V lookup: CDR1 DFQATT, CDR2 SNEGSKA (reference sequence). V lost 7 bases, J lost 4 bases, and 8 bases stayed unmatched. The CDR3 loop spans 14 amino acids. CDR3 protein: CSGPSGTSADTQYF. The CDR3 coding sequence is TGCAGTGGGCCTAGCGGGACTAGCGCAGATACGCAGTATTTT.

The rearrangement joins TRBV9 to TRBJ2-5, with 9 nucleotides matching TRBD1. The CDR3 extends over 17 amino acids. CDR1 is SGDLS, CDR2 YYNGEE, per germline. Trimming took 0 bases from V and 4 from J; bases not matched to a gene: 10. CDR3: CASSVGGGQGLRETQYF. Here the CDR3 DNA reads TGTGCCAGCAGCGTAGGCGGGGGACAGGGACTACGAGAGACCCAGTACTTC.

This clonotype came up many times. The chain combines TRBV27 with TRBJ2-3; 8 nucleotides agree with TRBD1. This CDR3 has 16 residues. Trimming removed 6 bases from V and 2 bases from J; junction bases left unmatched: 10. Germline CDR1 is MNHEY and CDR2 is SMNVEV (reference sequence). In DNA, the CDR3 is TGTGCCAGCAGCTACAGCCCGGGACAGGACACAGATACGCAGTATTTT. It encodes CASSYSPGQDTDTQYF.

This clonotype showed up many times. V is TRBV7-9 and J is TRBJ2-1, with 9 bases identical to TRBD2. J was trimmed by 0 bases and V by 2 bases; bases with no gene match: 11. Germline CDR1 and CDR2: SEHNR and FQNEAQ (reference sequence). There are 19 residues in the CDR3. CDR3 protein: CASSLRRLAGASSYNEQFF. DNA of the CDR3: TGTGCCAGCAGCTTACGGCGATTAGCGGGAGCGTCCTCCTACAATGAGCAGTTCTTC.

This clonotype was found many times. The gene calls are TRBV20-1 and TRBJ1-1; D unclear. The V end lost 3 bases, the J end lost 2 bases, and 10 bases lay between the germline ends. The germline CDR1 and CDR2 sequences are DFQATT and SNEGSKA (reference sequence). This CDR3 spans 13 amino acids. In nucleotides, the CDR3 is TGCAGTGCTAGCTCTGCTTCCAACACTGAAGCTTTCTTT. Protein: CSASSASNTEAFF.

V usage is TRBV5-1 and J usage is TRBJ1-5, with 7 positions matching TRBD1. This CDR3 is 15 amino acids long. Trimming cost V 2 bases and J 4 bases; bases outside gene matches: 6. Germline V CDR1 and CDR2: SGHRS, YFSETQ. The chain's CDR3 is CASSFTGARNQPQHF. The CDR3 coding sequence is TGCGCCAGCAGCTTCACAGGGGCCCGGAATCAGCCCCAGCATTTT.

The table lists this clonotype with a few counts. The junction shows a germline mismatch at one end, possibly a read error. V usage is TRBV10-1 and J usage is TRBJ2-2; D is perhaps TRBD1 or TRBD2 (5 bases each). This CDR3 spans 13 amino acids. Germline V gene lookup returns CDR1 WNHNN and CDR2 SYGVQD (reference sequence). CDR3 loop: CTSSEGYTGELFF. The CDR3 DNA follows: TGCACCAGCAGTGAGGGGTACACCGGGGAGCTGTTTTTT.

Note on this clonotype: This may be a read error: a much more frequent sequence differs by one nucleotide. The chain is built from TRBV7-2 and TRBJ2-5; D not certain. This CDR3 comprises 14 residues. Germline CDR1 is SGHTA and CDR2 is FQGNSA. CDR3 sequence (DNA): TGTGCCAGCAGCTTAGGGCTGAATCAAGAGACCCAGTGCTTC. It specifies CASSLGLNQETQCF.

This clonotype was detected only a few times. The chain recombines TRBV7-8 with TRBJ1-2; the match to TRBD1 covers 7 bases. Germline trimming cut 3 bases from V and 4 bases from J; bases unmatched to any gene: 5. CDR1 and CDR2 (germline): SGHVS, FQNEAQ. This CDR3 comprises 14 residues. The CDR3 DNA follows: TGTGCCAGCAGCTTCGGGACAGTTCTCTATGGCTACACCTTC. This encodes CASSFGTVLYGYTF.

The chain joins TRBV15 to TRBJ1-6; no clear D gene. The CDR3 length is 15 residues. CDR1 is LNHNV, CDR2 YYDKDF, per germline (reference sequence). V lost 7 bases and J 1 base, leaving 11 bases between the germline ends. CDR3 bases: TGTGCCACCAAGATGGAGAAGTCCTATAATTCACCCCTCCACTTT. Translating gives CATKMEKSYNSPLHF.

This clonotype was observed a handful of times. The chain has TRBV6-1 and TRBJ2-6; possible D gene TRBD2, 6 bases. The CDR3 totals 17 residues. Germline values: CDR1 MNHNS, CDR2 SASEGT. Trimming removed 5 bases from V and 0 bases from J, with 14 bases in between. The CDR3 bases are TGTGCCAGCAGTAGAGCGGGCTCAAACTCTGGGGCCAACGTCCTGACTTTC. It encodes CASSRAGSNSGANVLTF.

The sample holds many counts of this clonotype. The chain joins TRBV6-1 to TRBJ2-3; TRBD1 matches 10 bases. With 2 bases clipped from V and 4 bases from J, the junction kept 6 bases outside the gene matches. Germline CDR1 reads MNHNS; CDR2 reads SASEGT. CDR3 length: 16 amino acids. Here the CDR3 reads CASSERDRGGADTQYF. CDR3 nucleotides: TGTGCCAGCAGTGAACGGGACAGGGGAGGCGCAGATACGCAGTATTTT.

The chain recombines TRBV24-1 with TRBJ2-7; 8 bases map to TRBD1. This CDR3 is 14 amino acids long. V lost 9 bases and J lost 0; bases outside the gene matches: 6. Germline values: CDR1 KGHDR, CDR2 SFDVKD. CDR3 amino acids: CATQDRGGSYEQYF. The CDR3 region has the DNA TGTGCCACCCAAGACAGGGGAGGCTCCTACGAGCAGTACTTC.